The subject of this entry is one TCR beta chain. Its cognate antigen is unknown. These data come from a study of cytomegalovirus exposure and HLA in healthy donors. Study-level information: Unique TCRs numbering around 85 million, obtained from HLA-typed donors, made up an early data release. Membership in the Caucasian-associated ancestry cluster was found for around four fifths of fewer than 450 genotyped donors.

Primers: 60 Vbeta forward and 13 Jbeta reverse. The table came from immunoSEQ multiplex PCR; TCRdb's copy has only in-frame clones and leaves some out. The sample holds about 200,000 clones, approximately 83% seen once. In germline, CDR1 is KGHSH, CDR2 LQKENI. J lost 4 bases, V lost 6 bases, and 11 bases had no gene match. The CDR3 consists of 16 residues. General study results and limits: As confirmed in vitro, a few CMV-associated chains were specific for CMV antigens. After further analysis at a later stage, 16,951 TCR beta sequences were associated with HLA alleles at 0.05 false discovery rate.

The material sequenced was PBMCs. The chain couples TRBV18 to TRBJ2-1; 8 bases are shared with TRBD1. The sequence was collected from a boy aged 2 to 10 in good health and CMV-seronegative. CDR3 coding DNA: TGTGCCAGCTCTTGGCGACAGGGGAGTGGATACAATGAGCAGTTCTTC. It codes for CASSWRQGSGYNEQFF.